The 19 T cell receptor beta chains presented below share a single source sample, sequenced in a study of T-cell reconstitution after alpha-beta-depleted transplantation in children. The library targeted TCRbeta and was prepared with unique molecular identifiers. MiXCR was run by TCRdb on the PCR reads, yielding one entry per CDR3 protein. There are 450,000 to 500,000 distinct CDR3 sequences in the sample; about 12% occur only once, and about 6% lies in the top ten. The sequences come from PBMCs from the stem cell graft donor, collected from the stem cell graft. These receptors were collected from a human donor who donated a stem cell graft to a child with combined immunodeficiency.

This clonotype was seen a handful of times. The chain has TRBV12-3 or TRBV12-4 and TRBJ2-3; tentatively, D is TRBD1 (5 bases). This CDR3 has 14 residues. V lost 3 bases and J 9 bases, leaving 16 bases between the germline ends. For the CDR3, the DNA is TGTGCCAGCAGTTTGCTTTCTGCCTCAGGGACGCAGTATTTT. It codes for CASSLLSASGTQYF.

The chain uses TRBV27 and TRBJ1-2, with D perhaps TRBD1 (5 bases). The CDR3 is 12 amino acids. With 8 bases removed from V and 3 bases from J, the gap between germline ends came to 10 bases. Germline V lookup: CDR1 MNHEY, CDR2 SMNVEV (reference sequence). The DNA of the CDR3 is TGTGCCAGCGGGGGAGAGTACTATGGCTACACCTTC. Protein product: CASGGEYYGYTF.

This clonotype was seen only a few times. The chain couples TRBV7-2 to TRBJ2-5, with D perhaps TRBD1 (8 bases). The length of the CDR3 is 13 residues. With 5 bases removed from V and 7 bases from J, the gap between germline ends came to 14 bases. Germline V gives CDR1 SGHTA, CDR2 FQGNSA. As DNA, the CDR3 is TGTGCCAGCAGCATCGGGGGGACAGGGACCCAGTACTTC. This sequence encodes CASSIGGTGTQYF.

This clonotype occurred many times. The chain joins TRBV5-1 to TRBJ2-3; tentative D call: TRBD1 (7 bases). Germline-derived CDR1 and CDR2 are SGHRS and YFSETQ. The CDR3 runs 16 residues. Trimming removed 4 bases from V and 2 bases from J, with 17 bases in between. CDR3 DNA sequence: TGCGCCAGCAGCGATCGGACAGGAGGGCCCACAGATACGCAGTATTTT. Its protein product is CASSDRTGGPTDTQYF.

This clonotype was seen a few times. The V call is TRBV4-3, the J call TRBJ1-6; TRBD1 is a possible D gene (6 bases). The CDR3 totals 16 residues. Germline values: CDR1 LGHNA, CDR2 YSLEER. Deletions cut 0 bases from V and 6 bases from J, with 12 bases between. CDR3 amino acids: CASSQEATGANSPLHF. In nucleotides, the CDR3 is TGCGCCAGCAGCCAAGAAGCAACGGGGGCTAATTCACCCCTCCACTTT.

The CDR3 loop reads CASSKTGVNQPQHF. The CDR3 region has the DNA TGTGCCAGCAGTAAAACAGGGGTGAATCAGCCCCAGCATTTT. V and J are TRBV7-2 and TRBJ1-5; 7 positions agree with TRBD1. Trimming took 6 bases from V and 4 from J; bases not matched to a gene: 6. The CDR3 has 14 residues. In germline, CDR1 is SGHTA, CDR2 FQGNSA.

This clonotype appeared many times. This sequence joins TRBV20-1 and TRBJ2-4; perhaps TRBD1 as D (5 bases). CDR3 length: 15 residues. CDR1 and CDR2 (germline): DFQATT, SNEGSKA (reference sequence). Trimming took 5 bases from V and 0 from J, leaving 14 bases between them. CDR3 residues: CSAPEVGVAKNIQYF. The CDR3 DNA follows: TGCAGTGCTCCCGAAGTAGGGGTAGCCAAAAACATTCAGTACTTC.

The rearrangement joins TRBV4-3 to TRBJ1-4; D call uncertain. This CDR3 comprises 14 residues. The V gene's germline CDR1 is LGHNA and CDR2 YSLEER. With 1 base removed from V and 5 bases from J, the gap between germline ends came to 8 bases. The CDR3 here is CASSQVVSNEKLFF. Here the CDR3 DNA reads TGCGCCAGCAGCCAAGTGGTCTCGAATGAAAAACTGTTTTTT.

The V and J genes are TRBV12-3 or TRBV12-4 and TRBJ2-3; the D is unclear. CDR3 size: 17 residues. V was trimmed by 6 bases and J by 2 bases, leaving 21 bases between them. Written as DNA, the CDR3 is TGTGCCAGCAGCACCTCTCTCATGGATCCGGACACAGATACGCAGTATTTT. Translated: CASSTSLMDPDTDTQYF.

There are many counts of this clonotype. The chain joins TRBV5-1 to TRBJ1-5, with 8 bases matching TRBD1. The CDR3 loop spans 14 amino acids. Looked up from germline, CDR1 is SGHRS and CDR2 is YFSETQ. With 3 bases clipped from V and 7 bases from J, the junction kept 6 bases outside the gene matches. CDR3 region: CASSSGQGGQPQHF. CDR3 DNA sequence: TGCGCCAGCAGCTCTGGACAGGGTGGCCAGCCCCAGCATTTT.

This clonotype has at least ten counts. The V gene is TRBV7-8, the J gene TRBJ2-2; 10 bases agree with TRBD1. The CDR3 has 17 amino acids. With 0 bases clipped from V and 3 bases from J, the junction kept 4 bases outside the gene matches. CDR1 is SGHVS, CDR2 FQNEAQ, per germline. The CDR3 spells CASSLAGGTGDTGELFF. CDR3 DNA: TGTGCCAGCAGCTTAGCCGGCGGGACAGGGGACACCGGGGAGCTGTTTTTT. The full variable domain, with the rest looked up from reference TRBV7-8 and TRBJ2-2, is GAGVSQSPRYKVAKRGQDVALRCDPISGHVSLFWYQQALGQGPEFLTYFQNEAQLDKSGLPSDRFFAERPEGSVSTLKIQRTQQEDSAVYLCASSLAGGTGDTGELFFGEGSRLTVL.

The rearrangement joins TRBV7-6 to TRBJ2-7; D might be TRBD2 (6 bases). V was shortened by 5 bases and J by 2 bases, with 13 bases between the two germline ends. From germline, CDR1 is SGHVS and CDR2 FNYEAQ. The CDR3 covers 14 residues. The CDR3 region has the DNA TGTGCCAGCAGCCAAGGACCGGGGGCCTACGAGCAGTACTTC. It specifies CASSQGPGAYEQYF.

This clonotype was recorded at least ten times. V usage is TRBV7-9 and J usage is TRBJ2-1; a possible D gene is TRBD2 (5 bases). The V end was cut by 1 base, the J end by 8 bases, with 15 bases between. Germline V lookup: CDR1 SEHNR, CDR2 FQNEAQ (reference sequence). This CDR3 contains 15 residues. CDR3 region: CASSLGGRGLDEQFF. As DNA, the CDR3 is TGTGCCAGCAGCTTAGGTGGTAGAGGGTTGGATGAGCAGTTCTTC.

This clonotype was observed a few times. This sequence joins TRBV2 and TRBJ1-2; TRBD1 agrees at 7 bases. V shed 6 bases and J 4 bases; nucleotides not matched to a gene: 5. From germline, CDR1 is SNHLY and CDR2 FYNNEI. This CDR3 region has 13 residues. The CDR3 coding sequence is TGTGCCAGCAGAACGGGACAGTCCTATGGCTACACCTTC. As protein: CASRTGQSYGYTF.

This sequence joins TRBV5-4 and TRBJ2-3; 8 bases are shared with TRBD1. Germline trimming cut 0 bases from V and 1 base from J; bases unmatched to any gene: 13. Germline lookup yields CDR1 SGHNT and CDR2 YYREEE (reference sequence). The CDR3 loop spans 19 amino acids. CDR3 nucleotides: TGTGCCAGCAGCTTGGAATCAGGGGGCGATTTTTACCGCACAGATACGCAGTATTTT. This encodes CASSLESGGDFYRTDTQYF.

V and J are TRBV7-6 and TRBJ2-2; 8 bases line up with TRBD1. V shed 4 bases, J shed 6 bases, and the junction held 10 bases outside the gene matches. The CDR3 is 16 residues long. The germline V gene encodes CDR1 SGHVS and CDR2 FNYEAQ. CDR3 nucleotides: TGTGCCAGCAGCTCAGGACAGGGAGGAGGTCCCGGGGAGCTGTTTTTT. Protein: CASSSGQGGGPGELFF.

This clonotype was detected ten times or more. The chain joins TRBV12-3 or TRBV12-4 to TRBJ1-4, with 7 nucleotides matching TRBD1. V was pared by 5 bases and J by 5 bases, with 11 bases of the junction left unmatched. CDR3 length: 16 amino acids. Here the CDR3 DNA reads TGTGCCAGCAGTATTACAGGGGTGGGCTCGAATGAAAAACTGTTTTTT. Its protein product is CASSITGVGSNEKLFF.

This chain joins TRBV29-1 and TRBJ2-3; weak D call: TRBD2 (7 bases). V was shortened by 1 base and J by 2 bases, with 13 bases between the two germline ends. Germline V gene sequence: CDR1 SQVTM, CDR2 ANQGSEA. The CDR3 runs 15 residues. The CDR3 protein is CSVEGYGGPTDTQYF. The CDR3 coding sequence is TGCAGCGTTGAAGGTTACGGGGGGCCCACAGATACGCAGTATTTT.

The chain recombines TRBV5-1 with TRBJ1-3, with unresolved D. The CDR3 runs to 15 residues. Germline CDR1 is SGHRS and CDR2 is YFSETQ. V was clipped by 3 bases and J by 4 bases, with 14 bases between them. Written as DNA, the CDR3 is TGCGCCAGCAGCTCGGACGGATTCTCAGGAAACACCATATATTTT. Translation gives CASSSDGFSGNTIYF.